This record covers a single T cell receptor beta chain. These data are taken from a study of blood T cell repertoires in COVID-19. This CDR3 is built from 17 residues. The V gene's germline CDR1 is ENHRY and CDR2 SYGVKD. The germline V and J ends were trimmed by 0 bases and 1 base, with 10 bases remaining between them. All enrollees were about 18 to 89 years old and from approximately 24 US areas. The assay was immunoSEQ multiplex PCR, and TCRdb's table has in-frame clones only and misses some. Found here are 180,000 or so clones, around four fifths of them singletons; the top ten hold 3.5% to 4%. The sample comprised PBMCs or T cells enriched from blood (not recorded which). This TCR came from a woman in her forties or fifties in a cohort exposed to, infected with or recovered from COVID-19 (not recorded which). The chain employs TRBV10-3 and TRBJ2-6; TRBD1 might be the D (6 bases). CDR3 in amino acids: CAISESVGASGANVLTF. In DNA form, the CDR3 reads TGTGCCATCAGTGAGTCGGTGGGGGCATCTGGGGCCAACGTCCTGACTTTC.